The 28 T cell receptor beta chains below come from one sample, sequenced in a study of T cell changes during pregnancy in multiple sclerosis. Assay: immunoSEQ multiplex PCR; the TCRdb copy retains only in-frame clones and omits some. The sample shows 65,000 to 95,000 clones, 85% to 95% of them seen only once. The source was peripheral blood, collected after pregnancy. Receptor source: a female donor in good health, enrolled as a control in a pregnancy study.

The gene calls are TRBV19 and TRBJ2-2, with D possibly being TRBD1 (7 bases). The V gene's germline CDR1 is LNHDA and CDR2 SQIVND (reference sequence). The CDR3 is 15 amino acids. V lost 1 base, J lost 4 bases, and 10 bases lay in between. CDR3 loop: CASSIGGTVTGELFF. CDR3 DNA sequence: TGTGCCAGTAGTATAGGCGGGACAGTCACCGGGGAGCTGTTTTTT.

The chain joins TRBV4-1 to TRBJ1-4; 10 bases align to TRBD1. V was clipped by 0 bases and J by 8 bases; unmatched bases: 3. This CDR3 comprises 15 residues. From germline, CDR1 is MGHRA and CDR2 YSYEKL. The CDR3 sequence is CASSQDDRGREKLFF. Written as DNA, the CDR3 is TGCGCCAGCAGCCAAGACGACAGGGGGCGAGAAAAACTGTTTTTT.

CDR3 DNA sequence: TGTGCCAGCAGCTTGGAGGGACGGGAGTCACCCCTCCACTTT. This translates into CASSLEGRESPLHF. The chain links TRBV5-4 to TRBJ1-6; a possible D gene is TRBD1 (5 bases). Trimming took 0 bases from V and 10 from J, leaving 11 bases between them. CDR1 is SGHNT, CDR2 YYREEE, per germline (reference sequence). This CDR3 spans 14 amino acids.

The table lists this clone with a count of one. CDR3 DNA sequence: TGTGCCAGCAGCCACTTCCGGGGTGGGTCGGAGGAGACCCAGTACTTC. Its protein is CASSHFRGGSEETQYF. V gene TRBV14 combines with J gene TRBJ2-5, with D perhaps TRBD2 (5 bases). This CDR3 is 16 amino acids long. V was cut by 3 bases and J by 5 bases, with 19 bases left in between. CDR1 and CDR2 from the germline V gene are SGHDN and FVKESK.

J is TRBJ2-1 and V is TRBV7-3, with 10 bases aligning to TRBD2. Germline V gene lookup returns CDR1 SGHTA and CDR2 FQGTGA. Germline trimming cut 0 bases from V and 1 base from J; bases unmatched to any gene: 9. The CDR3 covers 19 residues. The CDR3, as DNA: TGTGCCAGCAGCTTAACACGGCCAACGACTAGCGGGTCCTACAATGAGCAGTTCTTC. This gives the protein CASSLTRPTTSGSYNEQFF.

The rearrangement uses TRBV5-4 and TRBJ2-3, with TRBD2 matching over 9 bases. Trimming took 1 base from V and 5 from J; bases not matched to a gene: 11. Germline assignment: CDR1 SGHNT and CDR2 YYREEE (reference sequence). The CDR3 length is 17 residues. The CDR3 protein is CASSLLIRGGGQDTQYF. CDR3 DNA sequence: TGTGCCAGCAGCTTGTTGATCCGCGGGGGGGGGCAAGATACGCAGTATTTT.

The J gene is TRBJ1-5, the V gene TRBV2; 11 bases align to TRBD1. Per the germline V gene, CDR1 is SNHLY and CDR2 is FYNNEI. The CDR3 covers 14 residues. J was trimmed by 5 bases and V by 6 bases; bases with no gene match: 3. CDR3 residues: CASSRDRGDQPQHF. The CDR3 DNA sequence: TGTGCCAGCAGCCGGGACAGGGGGGATCAGCCCCAGCATTTT.

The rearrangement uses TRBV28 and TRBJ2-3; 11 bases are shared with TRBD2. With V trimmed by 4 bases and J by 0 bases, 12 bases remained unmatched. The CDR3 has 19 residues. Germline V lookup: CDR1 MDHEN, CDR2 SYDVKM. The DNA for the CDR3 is TGTGCCAGCAGTTCCCCCCGAGGGACTAGCGGTCGTAGCACAGATACGCAGTATTTT. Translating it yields CASSSPRGTSGRSTDTQYF.

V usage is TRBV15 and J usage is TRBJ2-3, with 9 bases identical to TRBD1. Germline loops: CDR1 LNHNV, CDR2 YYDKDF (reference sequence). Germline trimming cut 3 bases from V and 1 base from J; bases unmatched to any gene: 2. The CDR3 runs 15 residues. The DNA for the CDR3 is TGTGCCACCAGCAGCAGACAGGGGGGCACAGATACGCAGTATTTT. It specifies CATSSRQGGTDTQYF.

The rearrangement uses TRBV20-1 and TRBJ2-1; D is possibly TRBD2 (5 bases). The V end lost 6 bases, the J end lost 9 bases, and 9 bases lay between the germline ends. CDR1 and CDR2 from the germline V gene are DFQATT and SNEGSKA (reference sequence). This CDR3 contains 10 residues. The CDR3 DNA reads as TGCAGTGCCCCACGGGGTGAGCAGTTCTTC. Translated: CSAPRGEQFF.

The CDR3 region has the DNA TGTGCCAGCAGCCAAGGGACAGGGGGCTCCTACGAGCAGTACTTC. Its protein is CASSQGTGGSYEQYF. This chain uses TRBV5-4 with TRBJ2-7; 11 bases fit TRBD1. The J segment lost 0 bases and the V segment lost 4 bases, leaving 3 bases of the junction unmatched. The CDR3 is 15 residues long. The germline V gene encodes CDR1 SGHNT and CDR2 YYREEE (reference sequence).

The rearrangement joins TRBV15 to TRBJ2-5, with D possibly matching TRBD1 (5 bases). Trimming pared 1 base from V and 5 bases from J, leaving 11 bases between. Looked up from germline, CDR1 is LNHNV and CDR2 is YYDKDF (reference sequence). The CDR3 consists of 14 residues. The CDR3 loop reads CATSRGAGSETQYF. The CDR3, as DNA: TGTGCCACCAGCAGAGGGGCAGGGTCGGAGACCCAGTACTTC.

The CDR3: CASSLTDSNEQFF. CDR3 nucleotides: TGTGCCAGCAGCTTAACGGACTCGAATGAGCAGTTCTTC. The chain has TRBV7-3 and TRBJ2-1, with TRBD2 as a possible D gene (5 bases). CDR1 and CDR2 (germline): SGHTA, FQGTGA. This CDR3 has 13 amino acids. V was shortened by 0 bases and J by 7 bases, with 7 bases between the two germline ends.

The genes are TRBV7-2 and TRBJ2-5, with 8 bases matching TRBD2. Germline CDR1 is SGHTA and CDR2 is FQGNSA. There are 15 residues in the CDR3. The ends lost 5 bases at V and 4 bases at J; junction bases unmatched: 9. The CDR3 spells CASSPTWLAGETQYF. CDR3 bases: TGTGCCAGCAGCCCCACCTGGCTAGCGGGAGAGACCCAGTACTTC.

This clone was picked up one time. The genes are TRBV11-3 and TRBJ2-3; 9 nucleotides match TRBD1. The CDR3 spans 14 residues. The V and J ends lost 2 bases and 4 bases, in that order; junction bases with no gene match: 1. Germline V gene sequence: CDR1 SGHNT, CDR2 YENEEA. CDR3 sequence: CASSLTGGADTQYF. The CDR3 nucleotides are TGTGCCAGCAGCTTAACAGGGGGCGCAGATACGCAGTATTTT. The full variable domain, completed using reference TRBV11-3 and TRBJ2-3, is EAGVVQSPRYKIIEKKQPVAFWCNPISGHNTLYWYLQNLGQGPELLIRYENEEAVDDSQLPKDRFSAERLKGVDSTLKIQPAELGDSAVYLCASSLTGGADTQYFGPGTRLTVL.

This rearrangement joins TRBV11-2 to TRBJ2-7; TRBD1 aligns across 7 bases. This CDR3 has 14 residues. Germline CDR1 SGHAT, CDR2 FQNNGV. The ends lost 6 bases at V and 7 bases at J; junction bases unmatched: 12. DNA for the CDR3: TGTGCCAGCAGTTATGACAGGGATTTTGGGGAGCAGTACTTC. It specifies CASSYDRDFGEQYF.

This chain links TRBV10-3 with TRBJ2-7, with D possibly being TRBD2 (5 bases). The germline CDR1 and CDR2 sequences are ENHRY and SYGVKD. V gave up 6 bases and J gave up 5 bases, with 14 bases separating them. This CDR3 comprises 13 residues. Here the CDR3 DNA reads TGTGCCATCAGCTCGCGAGCCGGGGACGAGCAGTACTTC. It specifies CAISSRAGDEQYF.

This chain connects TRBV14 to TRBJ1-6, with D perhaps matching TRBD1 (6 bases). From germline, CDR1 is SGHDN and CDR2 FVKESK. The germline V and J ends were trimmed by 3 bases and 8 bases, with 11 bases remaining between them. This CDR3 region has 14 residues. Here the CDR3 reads CASSHNRVYSPLHF. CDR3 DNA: TGTGCCAGCAGCCACAACAGGGTTTATTCACCCCTCCACTTT.

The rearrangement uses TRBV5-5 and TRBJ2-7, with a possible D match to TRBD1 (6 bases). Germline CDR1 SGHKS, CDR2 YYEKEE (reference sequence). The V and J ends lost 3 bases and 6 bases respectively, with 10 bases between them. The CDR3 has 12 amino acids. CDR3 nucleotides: TGTGCCAGCAGCTCCAGGACAGCCGAGCAGTACTTC. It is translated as CASSSRTAEQYF.

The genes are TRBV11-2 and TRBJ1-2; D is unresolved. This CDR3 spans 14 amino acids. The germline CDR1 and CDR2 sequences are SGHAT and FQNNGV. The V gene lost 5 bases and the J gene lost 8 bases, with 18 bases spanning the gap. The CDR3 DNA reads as TGTGCCAGCAGCCCCACTAACGAGGGCTTGGGCTACACCTTC. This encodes CASSPTNEGLGYTF.

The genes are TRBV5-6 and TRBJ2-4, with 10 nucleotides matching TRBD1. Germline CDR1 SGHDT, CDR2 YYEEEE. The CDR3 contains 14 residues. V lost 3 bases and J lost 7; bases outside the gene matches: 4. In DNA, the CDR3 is TGTGCCAGCAGCTCGAGGACAGGGGGGAACATTCAGTACTTC. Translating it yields CASSSRTGGNIQYF.

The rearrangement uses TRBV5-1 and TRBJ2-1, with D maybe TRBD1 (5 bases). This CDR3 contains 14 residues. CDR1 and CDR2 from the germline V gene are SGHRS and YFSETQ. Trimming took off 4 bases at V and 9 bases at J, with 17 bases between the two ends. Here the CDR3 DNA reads TGCGCCAGCAGCCAAGCTTATCAGGGTGGTGAGCAGTTCTTC. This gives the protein CASSQAYQGGEQFF. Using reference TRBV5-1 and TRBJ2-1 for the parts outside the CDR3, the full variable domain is KAGVTQTPRYLIKTRGQQVTLSCSPISGHRSVSWYQQTPGQGLQFLFEYFSETQRNKGNFPGRFSGRQFSNSRSEMNVSTLELGDSALYLCASSQAYQGGEQFFGPGTRLTVL.

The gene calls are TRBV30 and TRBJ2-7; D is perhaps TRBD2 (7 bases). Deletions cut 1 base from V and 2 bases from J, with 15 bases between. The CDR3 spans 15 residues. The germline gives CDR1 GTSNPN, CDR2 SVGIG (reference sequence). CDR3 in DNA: TGTGCCTGGAGTGACCGGGGGGCCCAAGCCTACGAGCAGTACTTC. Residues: CAWSDRGAQAYEQYF.

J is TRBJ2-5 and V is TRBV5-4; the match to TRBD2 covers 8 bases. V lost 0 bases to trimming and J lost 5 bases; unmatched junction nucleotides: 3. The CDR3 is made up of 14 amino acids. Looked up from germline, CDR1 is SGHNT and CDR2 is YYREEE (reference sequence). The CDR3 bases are TGTGCCAGCAGCTTGGACCGGACTAGCGAGACCCAGTACTTC. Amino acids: CASSLDRTSETQYF.

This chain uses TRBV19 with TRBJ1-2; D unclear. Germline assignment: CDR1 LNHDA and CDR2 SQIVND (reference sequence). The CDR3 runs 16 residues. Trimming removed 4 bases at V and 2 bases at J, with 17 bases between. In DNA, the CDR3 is TGTGCCAGTAGTACACTTGGCGGAGGATTCAACTATGGCTACACCTTC. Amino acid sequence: CASSTLGGGFNYGYTF. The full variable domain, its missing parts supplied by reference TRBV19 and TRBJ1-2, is DGGITQSPKYLFRKEGQNVTLSCEQNLNHDAMYWYRQDPGQGLRLIYYSQIVNDFQKGDIAEGYSVSREKKESFPLTVTSAQKNPTAFYLCASSTLGGGFNYGYTFGSGTRLTVV.

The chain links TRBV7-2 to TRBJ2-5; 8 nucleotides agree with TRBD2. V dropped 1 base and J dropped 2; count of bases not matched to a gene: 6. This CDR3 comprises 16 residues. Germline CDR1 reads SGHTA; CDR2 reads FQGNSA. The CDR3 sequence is CASSLGAGLGQETQYF. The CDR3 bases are TGTGCCAGCAGCTTAGGAGCGGGACTAGGGCAAGAGACCCAGTACTTC.

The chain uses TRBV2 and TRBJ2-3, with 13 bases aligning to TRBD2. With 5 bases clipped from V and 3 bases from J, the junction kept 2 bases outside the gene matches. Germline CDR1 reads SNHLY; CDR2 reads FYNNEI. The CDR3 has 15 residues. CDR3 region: CASSRLAGGTDTQYF. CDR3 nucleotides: TGTGCCAGCAGTCGACTAGCGGGAGGAACAGATACGCAGTATTTT.

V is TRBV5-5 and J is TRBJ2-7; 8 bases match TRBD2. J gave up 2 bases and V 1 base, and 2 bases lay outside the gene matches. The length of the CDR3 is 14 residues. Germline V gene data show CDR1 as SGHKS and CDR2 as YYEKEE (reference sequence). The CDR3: CASSLSGRAYEQYF. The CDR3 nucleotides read TGTGCCAGCAGCTTGTCCGGGAGGGCCTACGAGCAGTACTTC.